Sequencing of this TCR beta chain was carried out in a study of T cells after posttransplantation cyclophosphamide. V was clipped by 0 bases and J by 12 bases; unmatched bases: 5. CDR1 is MNHEY and CDR2 is SMNVEV in the germline V gene (reference sequence). CDR3 length: 14 residues. Concerning this clone itself: As yet, its antigen is unknown.

On the day of bone marrow donation, the related graft donor provided peripheral blood. Overall study results and limits: Later post-transplant blood repertoires were often dominated by donor CD8+ memory clones. TRB overlap between skin or GI tissue T cells and blood was limited.

The repertoire was sequenced with immunoSEQ multiplex PCR; TCRdb's copy has only in-frame clones and lacks some. The sample has 10,000 to 13,000 clones, about 95% seen once. The rearrangement uses TRBV27 and TRBJ1-6; 7 bases are shared with TRBD1. This sequence was found in a man aged 25 to 40 in good health and a related stem cell transplant donor. Sequences were obtained from naive CD8+ T cells sorted from PBMCs. Here the CDR3 DNA reads TGTGCCAGCAGTTTATCATGGGACAGTGTACCCCTCCACTTT. This codes for CASSLSWDSVPLHF.